This TCR beta chain was obtained from a study of vaccination effects on CD4 cells after COVID-19. On the study more broadly: Sequencing in the ViraFEST assay came after antigen-specific CD4+ T cells had been expanded with viral peptide pools, which were used to stimulate PBMC. The study, taken as a whole, reports: Clones induced by infection and by vaccine showed marked clonal contraction late after vaccination. Within healthy vaccinees, only 1 of 255 vaccine-induced clones displayed cross-reactivity with common cold coronaviruses.

The culture ran for about 11 days, and then CD4+ T cells were isolated. On day 3 and again on day 7, half the medium was replaced with IL-2 medium. This CDR3 comprises 14 residues. Germline CDR1 LNHDA, CDR2 SQIVND (reference sequence). Trimming cost V 5 bases and J 12 bases, with 17 bases left between them. Assay used: immunoSEQ multiplex PCR; TCRdb lists only in-frame clones, some missing. The sample shows some 23,000 clones, less than 75% of them seen only once. Regarding this clone: The antigen is unknown.

The gene calls are TRBV19 and TRBJ1-6, with D unresolved. This receptor was taken from a human donor who received a COVID-19 vaccine. The material was CD4+ T cells from PBMCs cultured without peptide, obtained before COVID-19 vaccination. This chain's CDR3 is CASSGRTSRIPLHF. The CDR3 DNA reads as TGTGCCAGTAGTGGCCGAACGAGTCGTATACCCCTCCACTTT.